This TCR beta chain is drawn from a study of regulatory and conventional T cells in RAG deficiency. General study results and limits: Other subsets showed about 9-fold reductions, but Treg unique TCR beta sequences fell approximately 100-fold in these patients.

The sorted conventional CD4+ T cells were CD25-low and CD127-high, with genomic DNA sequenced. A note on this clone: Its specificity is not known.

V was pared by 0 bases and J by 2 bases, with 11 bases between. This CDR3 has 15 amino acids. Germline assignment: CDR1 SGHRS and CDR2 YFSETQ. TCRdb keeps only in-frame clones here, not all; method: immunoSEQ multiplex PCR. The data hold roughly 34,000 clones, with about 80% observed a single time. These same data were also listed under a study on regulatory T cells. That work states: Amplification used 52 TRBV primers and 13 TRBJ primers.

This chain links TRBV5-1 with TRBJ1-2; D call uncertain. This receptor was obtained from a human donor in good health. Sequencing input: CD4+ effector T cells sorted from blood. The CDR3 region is CASSLAPEPNYGYTF. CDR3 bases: TGCGCCAGCAGCTTGGCCCCGGAACCCAACTATGGCTACACCTTC.